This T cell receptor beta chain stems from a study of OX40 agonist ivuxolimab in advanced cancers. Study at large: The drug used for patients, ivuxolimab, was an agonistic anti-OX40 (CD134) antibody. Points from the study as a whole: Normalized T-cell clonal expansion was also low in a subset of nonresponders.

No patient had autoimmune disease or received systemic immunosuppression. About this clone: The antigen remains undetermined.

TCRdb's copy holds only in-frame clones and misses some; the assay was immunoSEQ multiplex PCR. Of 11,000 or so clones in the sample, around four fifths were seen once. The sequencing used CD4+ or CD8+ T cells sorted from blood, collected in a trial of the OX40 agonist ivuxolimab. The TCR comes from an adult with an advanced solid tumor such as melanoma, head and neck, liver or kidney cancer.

CDR3 DNA sequence: TGTGCCAGCAGTAGGGACAGGGGTTCAACTAATGAAAAACTGTTTTTT. Its translation: CASSRDRGSTNEKLFF. The V gene is TRBV6-6, the J gene TRBJ1-4; TRBD1 aligns across 10 bases. J lost 0 bases, V lost 5 bases, and 3 bases had no gene match. In germline, CDR1 is MNHNY, CDR2 SVGAGI (reference sequence). The CDR3 is 16 residues long.